The 22 T cell receptor beta chains below all came from one sample that was sequenced in a study of blood T cells in healthy people across ages. The second PCR ran about 6 to 11 cycles with a sample-barcoded 5' primer and J-beta primers. TCRdb fed the 5' RACE reads into MiXCR, producing one record per CDR3 protein. The sample has about 640,000 distinct CDR3 sequences, 25% to 35% seen once. The sequenced sample consisted of blood. The source is a woman of 80 years or more in good health.

Comment on this clonotype: The junction and the germline gene differ at one end; a read error may be behind it. The chain has TRBV5-5 and TRBJ1-5; possibly TRBD1 for D (6 bases). There are 16 residues in the CDR3. Germline-derived CDR1 and CDR2 are SGHKS and YYEKEE (reference sequence). The CDR3 is CASSLEPAGVSQPRHF. The CDR3, as DNA: TGTGCCAGCAGCTTGGAACCGGCAGGGGTGAGTCAGCCCCGGCATTTT.

This clonotype was detected only a few times. The rearrangement links TRBV27 to TRBJ1-5; a possible D gene is TRBD1 (6 bases). The V end was cut by 5 bases, the J end by 4 bases, with 21 bases between. The CDR3 has 17 residues. In germline, CDR1 is MNHEY, CDR2 SMNVEV (reference sequence). The CDR3 DNA reads as TGTGCCAGCAGTATAAGGCCGGGGGGCAGCGGTAATCAGCCCCAGCATTTT. It codes for CASSIRPGGSGNQPQHF.

This clonotype was observed once. Just one base apart from a much larger clone, this may be a read error. No conserved phenylalanine or tryptophan ends this CDR3, so it is likely a read error. This chain links TRBV29-1 with TRBJ2-6; the D is unclear. The germline V gene has CDR1 SQVTM and CDR2 ANQGSEA. The length of the CDR3 is 15 residues. The ends were cut back, 2 bases at V and 0 bases at J, with 8 bases in the middle. The CDR3 sequence is CSVENPGSGANVLTC. The CDR3 coding sequence is TGCAGCGTTGAAAACCCTGGCTCTGGGGCCAACGTCCTGACTTGC.

This clonotype was observed at least ten times. The genes are TRBV27 and TRBJ2-1; the D gene is possibly TRBD2 (5 bases). V lost 10 bases and J 0 bases, leaving 10 bases between the germline ends. The CDR3 loop spans 13 amino acids. The V gene's germline CDR1 is MNHEY and CDR2 SMNVEV (reference sequence). CDR3 residues: CAMGEGSYNEQFF. The CDR3 DNA sequence: TGTGCCATGGGAGAGGGCTCCTACAATGAGCAGTTCTTC.

This clonotype was seen repeatedly, ten times or more. The rearrangement links TRBV9 to TRBJ1-2; a possible D gene is TRBD1 (5 bases). The CDR3 consists of 14 residues. Germline CDR1 is SGDLS and CDR2 is YYNGEE. Trimming removed 4 bases at V and 4 bases at J, with 14 bases between. CDR3 sequence (DNA): TGTGCCAGCAGCCCGGACAAAGCTACCTATGGCTACACCTTC. It codes for CASSPDKATYGYTF. Together with reference TRBV9 and TRBJ1-2, the CDR3 gives the full variable domain: DSGVTQTPKHLITATGQRVTLRCSPRSGDLSVYWYQQSLDQGLQFLIQYYNGEERAKGNILERFSAQQFPDLHSELNLSSLELGDSALYFCASSPDKATYGYTFGSGTRLTVV.

Concerning this clonotype: A much larger clone lies one base from this, so it may be a read error. This chain connects TRBV6-1 to TRBJ1-2; possibly TRBD1 for D (5 bases). The V end lost 6 bases, the J end lost 8 bases, and 16 bases lay between the germline ends. CDR1 is MNHNS, CDR2 SASEGT, per germline. The CDR3 runs to 13 residues. CDR3 protein: CASREGRTSGYTF. CDR3 bases: TGTGCCAGCAGGGAGGGGAGGACGTCGGGCTACACCTTC.

Of note for this clonotype: This may be a read error: a much more frequent sequence differs by one nucleotide. The chain has TRBV6-5 and TRBJ2-7; TRBD2 might be the D (7 bases). The germline CDR1 and CDR2 sequences are MNHEY and SVGAGI. This CDR3 comprises 18 residues. CDR3 in amino acids: CAGSYEAGGQNAPYEQYF. CDR3 sequence (DNA): TGTGCCGGCAGTTACGAGGCCGGGGGGCAAAACGCCCCCTACGAGCAGTACTTC.

This clonotype was observed a handful of times. The genes are TRBV7-2 and TRBJ2-1, with D possibly being TRBD2 (7 bases). CDR3 length: 16 residues. The ends were cut back, 0 bases at V and 6 bases at J, with 15 bases in the middle. Germline loops: CDR1 SGHTA, CDR2 FQGNSA. CDR3 in amino acids: CASSLAGGGRCNEQFF. CDR3 nucleotide sequence: TGTGCCAGCAGCTTAGCTGGGGGGGGGCGCTGCAATGAGCAGTTCTTC. Filled out from reference TRBV7-2 and TRBJ2-1, the complete variable domain reads GAGVSQSPSNKVTEKGKDVELRCDPISGHTALYWYRQSLGQGLEFLIYFQGNSAPDKSGLPSDRFSAERTGGSVSTLTIQRTQQEDSAVYLCASSLAGGGRCNEQFFGPGTRLTVL.

In its sample, this clonotype was seen many times. The gene calls are TRBV20-1 and TRBJ2-1; D uncertain. V lost 1 base and J 6 bases, leaving 4 bases between the germline ends. CDR1 is DFQATT and CDR2 is SNEGSKA in the germline V gene (reference sequence). This CDR3 spans 11 amino acids. The CDR3 is CSARASNEQFF. DNA for the CDR3: TGCAGTGCTAGAGCGTCCAATGAGCAGTTCTTC.

The chain has TRBV3-1 and TRBJ2-3; D perhaps matches TRBD2 (6 bases). The ends were cut back, 8 bases at V and 6 bases at J, with 21 bases in the middle. CDR1 is LGHDT, CDR2 YNNKEL, per germline (reference sequence). This CDR3 is 15 amino acids long. The CDR3 nucleotides read TGTGCCAGCTCAGAAGCACCGGGACTCCAGGATACGCAGTATTTT. Encoded protein: CASSEAPGLQDTQYF.

This rearrangement joins TRBV29-1 to TRBJ2-7; D could derive from TRBD1 or TRBD2 (5 bases each). V lost 5 bases, J lost 3 bases, and 8 bases lay in between. CDR3 length equals 11 residues. Per the germline V gene, CDR1 is SQVTM and CDR2 is ANQGSEA. As DNA, the CDR3 is TGCAGCGTTCGAGGGGACTACGAGCAGTACTTC. This sequence encodes CSVRGDYEQYF.

This clonotype was found many times. This chain connects TRBV5-1 to TRBJ1-2; no definite D call. This CDR3 region has 14 residues. Trimming shortened V by 0 bases and J by 4 bases, and 10 bases separated the two germline ends. The germline CDR1 and CDR2 sequences are SGHRS and YFSETQ. For the CDR3, the DNA is TGCGCCAGCAGCTTGGATGGACCGCCCTATGGCTACACCTTC. Protein: CASSLDGPPYGYTF.

The rearrangement uses TRBV7-2 and TRBJ1-2; 10 nucleotides line up with TRBD1. The germline gives CDR1 SGHTA, CDR2 FQGNSA. The CDR3 spans 14 residues. V was clipped by 6 bases and J by 8 bases; unmatched bases: 9. The CDR3 nucleotides read TGTGCCAGCAGGGCGACAGGGGGCCTCTCGGGCTACACCTTC. Residues: CASRATGGLSGYTF.

This clonotype was seen repeatedly, ten times or more. This chain uses TRBV4-3 with TRBJ1-2, with D unclear. The CDR3 runs to 17 residues. Between the trimmed V and J ends, which lost 0 bases and 1 base, there was a span of 15 bases. Germline V gives CDR1 LGHNA, CDR2 YSLEER. The CDR3 coding sequence is TGCGCCAGCAGCCAAGATTTCCGGGAAGAGGGTAACTATGGCTACACCTTC. It translates to CASSQDFREEGNYGYTF.

The chain employs TRBV20-1 and TRBJ2-3, with 7 bases identical to TRBD2. Germline lookup yields CDR1 DFQATT and CDR2 SNEGSKA (reference sequence). The trim removed 6 bases at V and 2 bases at J, leaving 5 bases unmatched. The CDR3 runs to 13 residues. The CDR3: CSARDYVTDTQYF. The CDR3 DNA sequence: TGCAGTGCCCGGGACTACGTCACAGATACGCAGTATTTT.

V is TRBV7-9 and J is TRBJ1-1; weak D call: TRBD1 (5 bases). The germline gives CDR1 SEHNR, CDR2 FQNEAQ (reference sequence). V dropped 5 bases and J dropped 1 base, with 11 bases sitting between them. The CDR3 is 14 residues long. In DNA form, the CDR3 reads TGTGCCAGCAGCCAGGGTCTTTGGAACACTGAAGCTTTCTTT. Translating it yields CASSQGLWNTEAFF.

This clonotype was observed at least ten times. The rearrangement joins TRBV6-2 or TRBV6-3 to TRBJ1-6, with D maybe TRBD1 (5 bases). Germline CDR1 MNHEY, CDR2 SVGEGT. CDR3 length: 14 amino acids. Trimming stripped 6 bases from V and 7 bases from J, with 13 bases between. CDR3 DNA sequence: TGTGCCAGCAGCCATCCTGACAGAAATTCACCCCTCCACTTT. It is translated as CASSHPDRNSPLHF.

This clonotype showed up many times. The V gene is TRBV5-1, the J gene TRBJ1-2; D possibly corresponds to TRBD1 (5 bases). Germline loops: CDR1 SGHRS, CDR2 YFSETQ. The germline V and J ends were trimmed by 3 bases and 2 bases, with 17 bases remaining between them. CDR3 length equals 16 residues. CDR3 residues: CASSWSVRDQNYGYTF. The DNA for the CDR3 is TGCGCCAGCAGCTGGTCAGTCAGGGACCAAAACTATGGCTACACCTTC.

This clonotype was counted at least ten times. The chain uses TRBV24-1 and TRBJ2-1; 8 bases are a match to TRBD1. The CDR3 length is 17 residues. The J segment lost 7 bases and the V segment lost 4 bases, leaving 14 bases of the junction unmatched. The germline gives CDR1 KGHDR, CDR2 SFDVKD. CDR3 sequence reads: CATSDPSPGGAGNEQFF. CDR3 DNA sequence: TGTGCCACCAGTGACCCCTCCCCAGGGGGCGCGGGTAATGAGCAGTTCTTC.

This clonotype came up many times. It may be a read error: a sequence one base away is much more abundant. The chain employs TRBV7-2 and TRBJ2-7; 8 positions agree with TRBD1. CDR3 length equals 15 residues. Trimming at V came to 5 bases and at J to 7 bases, leaving 13 bases not matched to a gene. Germline CDR1 reads SGHTA; CDR2 reads FQGNSA. The CDR3 DNA reads TGTGCCAGCAGCCCCCGACAGGGGTCCGGCAATGAGCAGTACTTC. Residues: CASSPRQGSGNEQYF.

The chain links TRBV5-1 to TRBJ2-1, with 7 bases lining up with TRBD1. With 4 bases clipped from V and 6 bases from J, the junction kept 7 bases outside the gene matches. CDR1 is SGHRS and CDR2 is YFSETQ in the germline V gene. The CDR3 spans 14 residues. CDR3 in DNA: TGCGCCAGCAGCCCCCCCGCAGGGGGCAATGAGCAGTTCTTC. This sequence encodes CASSPPAGGNEQFF. The full variable domain, rest sourced from reference TRBV5-1 and TRBJ2-1, is KAGVTQTPRYLIKTRGQQVTLSCSPISGHRSVSWYQQTPGQGLQFLFEYFSETQRNKGNFPGRFSGRQFSNSRSEMNVSTLELGDSALYLCASSPPAGGNEQFFGPGTRLTVL.

The sample holds a few counts of this clonotype. This may arise from a read error, as a much more abundant clone is one base away. The chain links TRBV7-2 to TRBJ1-1; possibly TRBD1 for D (5 bases). The CDR3 has 18 residues. Trimming removed 5 bases at V and 4 bases at J, with 26 bases between. The germline gives CDR1 SGHTA, CDR2 FQGNSA. The CDR3 protein is CASSPTETQPTSSTEAFF. The DNA for the CDR3 is TGTGCCAGCAGCCCGACAGAGACCCAGCCAACCTCGAGCACTGAAGCTTTCTTT.